The present T cell receptor (beta chain) was sequenced within a study of T-cell reconstitution after alpha-beta-depleted transplantation in children. In the case of this clonotype: The junction does not match germline at one end; this may be a read error.

Preparation of the TCRbeta library used unique molecular identifiers. MiXCR, applied by TCRdb to the PCR reads, yields one record per CDR3 protein. Of 190,000 or so distinct CDR3 sequences in the sample, less than 15% are singletons; the top ten hold less than 15%. Specimen: PBMCs from the stem cell graft donor, collected from the stem cell graft. This clonotype was sampled from a human donor who donated a stem cell graft to a child with acute lymphoblastic leukemia.

CDR3 amino acids: CASTPNVGGYTEQFF. The DNA for the CDR3 is TGTGCCAGTACCCCGAACGTGGGGGGGTACACTGAGCAGTTCTTC. This chain uses TRBV19 with TRBJ2-1; 7 bases line up with TRBD2. CDR1 is LNHDA and CDR2 is SQIVND in the germline V gene (reference sequence). This CDR3 has 15 amino acids.